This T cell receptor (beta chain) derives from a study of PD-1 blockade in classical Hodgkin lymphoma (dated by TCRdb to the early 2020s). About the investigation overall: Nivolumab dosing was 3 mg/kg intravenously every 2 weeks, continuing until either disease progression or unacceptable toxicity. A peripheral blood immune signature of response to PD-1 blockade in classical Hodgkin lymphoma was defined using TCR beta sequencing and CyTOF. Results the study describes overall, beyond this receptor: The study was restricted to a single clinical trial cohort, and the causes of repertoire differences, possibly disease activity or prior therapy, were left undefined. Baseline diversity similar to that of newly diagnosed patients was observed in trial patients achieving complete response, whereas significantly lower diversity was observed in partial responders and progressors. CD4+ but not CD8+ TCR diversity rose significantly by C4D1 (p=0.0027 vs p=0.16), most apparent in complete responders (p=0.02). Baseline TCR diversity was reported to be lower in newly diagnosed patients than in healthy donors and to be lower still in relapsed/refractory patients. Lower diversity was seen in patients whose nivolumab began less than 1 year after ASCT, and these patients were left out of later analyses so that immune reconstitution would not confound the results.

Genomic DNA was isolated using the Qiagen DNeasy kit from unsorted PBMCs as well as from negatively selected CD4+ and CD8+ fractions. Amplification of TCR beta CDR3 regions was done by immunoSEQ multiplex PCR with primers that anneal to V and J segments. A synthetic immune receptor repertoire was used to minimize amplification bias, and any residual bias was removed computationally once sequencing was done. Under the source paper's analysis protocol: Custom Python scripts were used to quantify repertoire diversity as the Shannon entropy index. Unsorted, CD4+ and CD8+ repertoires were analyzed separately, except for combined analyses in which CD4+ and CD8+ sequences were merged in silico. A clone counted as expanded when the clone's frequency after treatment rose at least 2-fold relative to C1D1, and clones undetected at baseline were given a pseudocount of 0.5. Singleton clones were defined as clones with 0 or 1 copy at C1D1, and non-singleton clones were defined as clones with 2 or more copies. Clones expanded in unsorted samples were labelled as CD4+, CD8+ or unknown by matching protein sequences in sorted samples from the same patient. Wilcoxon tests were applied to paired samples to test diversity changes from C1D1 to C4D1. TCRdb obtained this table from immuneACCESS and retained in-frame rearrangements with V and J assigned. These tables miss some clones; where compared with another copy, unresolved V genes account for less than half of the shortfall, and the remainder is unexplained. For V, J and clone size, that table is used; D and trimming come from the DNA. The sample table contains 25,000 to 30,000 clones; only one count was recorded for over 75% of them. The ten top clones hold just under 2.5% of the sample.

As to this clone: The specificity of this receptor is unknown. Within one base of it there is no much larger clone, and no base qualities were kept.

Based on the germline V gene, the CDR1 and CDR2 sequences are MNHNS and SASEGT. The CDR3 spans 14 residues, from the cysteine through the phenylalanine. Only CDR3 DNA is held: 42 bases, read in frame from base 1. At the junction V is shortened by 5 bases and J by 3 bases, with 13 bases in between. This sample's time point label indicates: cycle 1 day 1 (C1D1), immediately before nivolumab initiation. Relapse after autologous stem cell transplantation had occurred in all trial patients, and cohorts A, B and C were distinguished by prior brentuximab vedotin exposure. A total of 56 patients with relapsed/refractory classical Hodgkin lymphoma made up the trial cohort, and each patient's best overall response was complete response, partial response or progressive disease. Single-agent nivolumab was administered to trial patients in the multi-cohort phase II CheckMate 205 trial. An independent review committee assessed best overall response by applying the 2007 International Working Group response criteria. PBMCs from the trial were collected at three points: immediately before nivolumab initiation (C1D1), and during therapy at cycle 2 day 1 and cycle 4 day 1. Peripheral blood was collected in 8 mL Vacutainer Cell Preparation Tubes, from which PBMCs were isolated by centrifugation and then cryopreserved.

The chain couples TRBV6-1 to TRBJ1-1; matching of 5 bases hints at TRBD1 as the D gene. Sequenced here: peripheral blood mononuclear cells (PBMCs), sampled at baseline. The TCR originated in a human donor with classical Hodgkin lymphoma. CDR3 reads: CASSTGTGDTEAFF. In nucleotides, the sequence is TGTGCCAGCAGTACCGGGACGGGAGACACTGAAGCTTTCTTT.